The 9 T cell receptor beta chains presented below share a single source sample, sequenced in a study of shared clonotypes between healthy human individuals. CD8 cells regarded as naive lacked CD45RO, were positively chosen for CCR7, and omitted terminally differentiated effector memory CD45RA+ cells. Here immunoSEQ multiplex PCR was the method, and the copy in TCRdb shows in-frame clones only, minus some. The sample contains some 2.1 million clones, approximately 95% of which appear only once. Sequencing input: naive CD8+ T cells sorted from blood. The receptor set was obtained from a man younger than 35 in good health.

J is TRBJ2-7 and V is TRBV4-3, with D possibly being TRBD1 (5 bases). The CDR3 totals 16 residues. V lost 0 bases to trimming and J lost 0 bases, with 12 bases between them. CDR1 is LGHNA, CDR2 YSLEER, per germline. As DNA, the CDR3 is TGCGCCAGCAGCCAAGATCTAACAGGTAGCTCCTACGAGCAGTACTTC. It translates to CASSQDLTGSSYEQYF.

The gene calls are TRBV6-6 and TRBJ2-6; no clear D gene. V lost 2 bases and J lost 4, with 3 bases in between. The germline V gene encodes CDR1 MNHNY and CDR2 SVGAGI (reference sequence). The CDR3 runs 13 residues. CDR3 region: CASSYAGANVLTF. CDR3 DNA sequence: TGTGCCAGCAGTTACGCAGGGGCCAACGTCCTGACTTTC.

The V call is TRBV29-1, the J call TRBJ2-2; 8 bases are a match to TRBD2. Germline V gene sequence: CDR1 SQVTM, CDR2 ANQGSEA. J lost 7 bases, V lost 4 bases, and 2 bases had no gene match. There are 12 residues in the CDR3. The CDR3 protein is CSVVAGNGELFF. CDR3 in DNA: TGCAGCGTTGTAGCGGGGAACGGGGAGCTGTTTTTT.

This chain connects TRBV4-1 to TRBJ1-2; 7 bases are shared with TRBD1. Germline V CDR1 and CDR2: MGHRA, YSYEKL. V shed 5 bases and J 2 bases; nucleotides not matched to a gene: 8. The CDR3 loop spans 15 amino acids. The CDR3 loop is CASSDRVAGNYGYTF. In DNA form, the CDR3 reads TGCGCCAGCAGCGACAGGGTGGCGGGGAACTATGGCTACACCTTC.

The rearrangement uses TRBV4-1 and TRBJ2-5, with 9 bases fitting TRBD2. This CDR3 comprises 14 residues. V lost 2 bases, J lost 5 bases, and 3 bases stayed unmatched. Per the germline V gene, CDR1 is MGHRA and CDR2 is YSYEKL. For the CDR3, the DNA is TGCGCCAGCAGCCAACTAGCGGGGAGGGAGACCCAGTACTTC. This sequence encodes CASSQLAGRETQYF.

CDR3 amino acids: CASTPPGRGKPGGNEKLFF. In DNA, the CDR3 is TGCGCCAGCACACCCCCAGGGAGGGGGAAACCTGGGGGAAATGAAAAACTGTTTTTT. This sequence joins TRBV5-1 and TRBJ1-4; TRBD1 is a possible D gene (6 bases). Trimming took off 6 bases at V and 5 bases at J, with 29 bases between the two ends. Germline CDR1 is SGHRS and CDR2 is YFSETQ. The CDR3 extends over 19 amino acids. Combining the CDR3 with reference TRBV5-1 and TRBJ1-4 gives the whole variable domain KAGVTQTPRYLIKTRGQQVTLSCSPISGHRSVSWYQQTPGQGLQFLFEYFSETQRNKGNFPGRFSGRQFSNSRSEMNVSTLELGDSALYLCASTPPGRGKPGGNEKLFFGSGTQLSVL.

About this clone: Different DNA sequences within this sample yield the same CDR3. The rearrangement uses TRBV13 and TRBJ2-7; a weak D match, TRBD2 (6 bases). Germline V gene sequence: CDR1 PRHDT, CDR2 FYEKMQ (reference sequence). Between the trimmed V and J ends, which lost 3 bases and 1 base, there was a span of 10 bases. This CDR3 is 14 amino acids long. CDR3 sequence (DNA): TGTGCCAGCAGCTTGGGTGGGGGGTCCTACGAGCAGTACTTC. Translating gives CASSLGGGSYEQYF.

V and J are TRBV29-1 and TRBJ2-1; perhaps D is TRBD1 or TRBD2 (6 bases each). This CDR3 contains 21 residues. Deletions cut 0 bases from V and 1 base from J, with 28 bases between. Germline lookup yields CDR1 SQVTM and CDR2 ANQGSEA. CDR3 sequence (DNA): TGCAGCGTTGAAGATGTGCATCGGCCAGGGGCGCGGGAAAGGTCCTACAATGAGCAGTTCTTC. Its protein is CSVEDVHRPGARERSYNEQFF.

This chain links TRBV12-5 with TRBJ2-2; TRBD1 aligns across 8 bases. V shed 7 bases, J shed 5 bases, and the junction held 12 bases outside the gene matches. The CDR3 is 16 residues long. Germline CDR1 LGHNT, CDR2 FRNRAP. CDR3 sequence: CASVAGGHFPTGELFF. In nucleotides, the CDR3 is TGTGCTAGTGTCGCAGGGGGCCACTTCCCTACCGGGGAGCTGTTTTTT.